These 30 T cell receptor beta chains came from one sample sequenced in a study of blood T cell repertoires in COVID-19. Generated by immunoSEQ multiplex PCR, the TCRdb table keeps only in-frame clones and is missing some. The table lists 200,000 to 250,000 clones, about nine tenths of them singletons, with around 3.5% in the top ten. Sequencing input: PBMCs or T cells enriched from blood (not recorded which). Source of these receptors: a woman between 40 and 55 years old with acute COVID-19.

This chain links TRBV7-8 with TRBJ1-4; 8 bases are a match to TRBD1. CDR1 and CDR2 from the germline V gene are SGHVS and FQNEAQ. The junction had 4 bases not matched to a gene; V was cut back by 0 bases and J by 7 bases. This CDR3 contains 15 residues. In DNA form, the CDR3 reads TGTGCCAGCAGCTTAGCCCAGGGGGCTAGTGAAAAACTGTTTTTT. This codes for CASSLAQGASEKLFF.

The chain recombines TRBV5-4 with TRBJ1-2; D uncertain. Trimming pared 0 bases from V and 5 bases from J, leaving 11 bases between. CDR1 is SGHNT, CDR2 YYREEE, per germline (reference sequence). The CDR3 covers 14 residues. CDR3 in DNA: TGTGCCAGCAGCTTGGTTCATGCGGCATATGGCTACACCTTC. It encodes CASSLVHAAYGYTF.

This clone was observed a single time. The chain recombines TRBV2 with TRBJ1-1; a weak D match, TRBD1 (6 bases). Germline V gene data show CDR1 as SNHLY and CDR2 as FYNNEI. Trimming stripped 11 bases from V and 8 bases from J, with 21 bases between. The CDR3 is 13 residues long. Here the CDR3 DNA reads TGTGCCCGATATCCCGGGACAAACCAAGAAGCTTTCTTT. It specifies CARYPGTNQEAFF. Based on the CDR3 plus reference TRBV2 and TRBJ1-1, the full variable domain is EPEVTQTPSHQVTQMGQEVILRCVPISNHLYFYWYRQILGQKVEFLVSFYNNEISEKSEIFDDQFSVERPDGSNFTLKIRSTKLEDSAMYFCARYPGTNQEAFFGQGTRLTVV.

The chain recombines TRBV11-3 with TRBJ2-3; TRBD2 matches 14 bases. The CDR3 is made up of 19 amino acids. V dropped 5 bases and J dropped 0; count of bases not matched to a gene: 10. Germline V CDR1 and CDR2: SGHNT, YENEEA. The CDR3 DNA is TGTGCCAGCAGCCCAGGGGGGACTAGCGGGGGATCTAGCACAGATACGCAGTATTTT. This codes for CASSPGGTSGGSSTDTQYF. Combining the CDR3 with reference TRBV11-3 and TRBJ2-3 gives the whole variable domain EAGVVQSPRYKIIEKKQPVAFWCNPISGHNTLYWYLQNLGQGPELLIRYENEEAVDDSQLPKDRFSAERLKGVDSTLKIQPAELGDSAVYLCASSPGGTSGGSSTDTQYFGPGTRLTVL.

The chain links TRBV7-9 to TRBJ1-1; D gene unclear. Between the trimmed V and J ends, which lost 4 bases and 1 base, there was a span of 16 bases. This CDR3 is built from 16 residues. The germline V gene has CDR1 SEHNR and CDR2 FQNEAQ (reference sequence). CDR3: CASSSPIGSKNTEAFF. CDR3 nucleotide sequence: TGTGCCAGCAGCTCCCCCATTGGTAGCAAGAACACTGAAGCTTTCTTT. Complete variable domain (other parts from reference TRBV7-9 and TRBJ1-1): DTGVSQNPRHKITKRGQNVTFRCDPISEHNRLYWYRQTLGQGPEFLTYFQNEAQLEKSRLLSDRFSAERPKGSFSTLEIQRTEQGDSAMYLCASSSPIGSKNTEAFFGQGTRLTVV.

CDR3 residues: CARSRDREGNYQPQHF. The CDR3 nucleotides read TGTGCCAGAAGCCGGGACAGGGAGGGTAATTATCAGCCCCAGCATTTT. This rearrangement joins TRBV5-3 to TRBJ1-5, with 9 bases that match TRBD1. TRBV5-3 is assigned to the ORF class and has an uncertain function. V gave up 4 bases and J gave up 5 bases; unmatched junction bases: 10. The CDR3 length is 16 residues.

The chain's CDR3 is CASGPLGGTEAFF. CDR3 nucleotide sequence: TGTGCCAGCGGACCCCTAGGAGGGACTGAAGCTTTCTTT. V and J are TRBV6-5 and TRBJ1-1; no reliable D call. Trimming shortened V by 8 bases and J by 5 bases, and 15 bases separated the two germline ends. Germline loops: CDR1 MNHEY, CDR2 SVGAGI. The CDR3 totals 13 residues.

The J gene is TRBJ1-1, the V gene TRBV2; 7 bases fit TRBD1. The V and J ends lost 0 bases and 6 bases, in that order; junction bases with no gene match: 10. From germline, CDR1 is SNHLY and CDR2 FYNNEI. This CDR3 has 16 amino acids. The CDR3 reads CASSEALQGGDPEAFF. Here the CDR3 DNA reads TGTGCCAGCAGTGAAGCGCTTCAGGGGGGTGACCCTGAAGCTTTCTTT.

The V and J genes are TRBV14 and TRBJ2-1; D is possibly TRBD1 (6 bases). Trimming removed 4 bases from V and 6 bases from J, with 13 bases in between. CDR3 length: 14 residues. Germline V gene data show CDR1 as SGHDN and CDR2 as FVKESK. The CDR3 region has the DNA TGTGCCAGCAGCCCGCTTGGGGGCCTCAATGAGCAGTTCTTC. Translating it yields CASSPLGGLNEQFF.

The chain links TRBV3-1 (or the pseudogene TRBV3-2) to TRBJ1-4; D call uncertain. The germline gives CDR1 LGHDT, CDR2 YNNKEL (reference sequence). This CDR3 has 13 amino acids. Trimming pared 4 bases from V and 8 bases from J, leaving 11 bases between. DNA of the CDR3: TGTGCCAGCAGCCGGCAGATCGGGGAAAAACTGTTTTTT. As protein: CASSRQIGEKLFF.

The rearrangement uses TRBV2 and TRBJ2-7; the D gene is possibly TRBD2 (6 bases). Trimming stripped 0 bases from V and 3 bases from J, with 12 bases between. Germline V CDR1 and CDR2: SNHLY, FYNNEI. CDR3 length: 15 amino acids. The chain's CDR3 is CASSEASTGVYEQYV. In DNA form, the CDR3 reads TGTGCCAGCAGTGAAGCGTCGACGGGAGTCTACGAGCAGTACGTC.

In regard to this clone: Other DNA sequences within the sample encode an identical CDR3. The CDR3 coding sequence is TGTGCCAGCAGTTTGCAGGGGAACACTGAAGCTTTCTTT. Amino acid sequence: CASSLQGNTEAFF. The J gene is TRBJ1-1, the V gene TRBV27; the D gene is possibly TRBD1 (5 bases). This CDR3 contains 13 residues. Germline assignment: CDR1 MNHEY and CDR2 SMNVEV (reference sequence). Trimming took 3 bases from V and 1 from J, leaving 6 bases between them.

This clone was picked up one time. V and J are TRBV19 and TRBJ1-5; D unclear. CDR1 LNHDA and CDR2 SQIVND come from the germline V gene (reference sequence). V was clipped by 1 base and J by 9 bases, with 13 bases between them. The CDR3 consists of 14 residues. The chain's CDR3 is CASSIGWSWRPQHF. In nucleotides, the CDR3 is TGTGCCAGTAGTATAGGGTGGAGTTGGCGGCCCCAGCATTTT.

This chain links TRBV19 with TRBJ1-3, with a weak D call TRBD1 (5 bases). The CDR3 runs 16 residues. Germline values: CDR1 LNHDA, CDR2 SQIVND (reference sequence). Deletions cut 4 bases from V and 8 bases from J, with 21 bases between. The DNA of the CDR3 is TGTGCCAGTAGTACGCCCGACGACAGATCCAGACACACCATATATTTT. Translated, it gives CASSTPDDRSRHTIYF.

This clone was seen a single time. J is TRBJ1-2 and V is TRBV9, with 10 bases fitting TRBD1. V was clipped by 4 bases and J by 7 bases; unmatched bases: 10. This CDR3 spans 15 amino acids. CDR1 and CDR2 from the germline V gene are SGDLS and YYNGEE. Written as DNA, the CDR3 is TGTGCCAGCAGCTCGACCGGGACAGGGGCGGTTGGCTACACCTTC. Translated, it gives CASSSTGTGAVGYTF.

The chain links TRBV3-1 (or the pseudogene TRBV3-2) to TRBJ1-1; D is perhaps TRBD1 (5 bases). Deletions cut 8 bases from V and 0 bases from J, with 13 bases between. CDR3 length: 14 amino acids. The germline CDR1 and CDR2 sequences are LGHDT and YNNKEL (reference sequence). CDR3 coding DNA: TGTGCCAGCTCACGACAGTCCATGAACACTGAAGCTTTCTTT. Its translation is CASSRQSMNTEAFF.

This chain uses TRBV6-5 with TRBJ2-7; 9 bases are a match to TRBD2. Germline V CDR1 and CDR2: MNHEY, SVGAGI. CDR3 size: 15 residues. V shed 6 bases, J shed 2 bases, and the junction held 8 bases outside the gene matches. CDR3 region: CASSTKAGGTYEQYF. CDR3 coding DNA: TGTGCCAGCAGCACTAAAGCGGGGGGCACCTACGAGCAGTACTTC.

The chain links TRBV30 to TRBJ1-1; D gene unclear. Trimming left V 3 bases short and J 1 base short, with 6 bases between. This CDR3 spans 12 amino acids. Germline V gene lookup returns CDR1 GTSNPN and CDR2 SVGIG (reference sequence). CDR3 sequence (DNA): TGTGCCTGGAGATCCGGGAACACTGAAGCTTTCTTT. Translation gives CAWRSGNTEAFF.

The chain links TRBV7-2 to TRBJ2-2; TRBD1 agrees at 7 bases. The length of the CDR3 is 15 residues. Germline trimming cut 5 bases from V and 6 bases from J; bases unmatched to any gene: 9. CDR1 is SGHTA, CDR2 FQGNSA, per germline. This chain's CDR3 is CASSPGQRMAGELFF. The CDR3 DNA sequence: TGTGCCAGCAGCCCGGGACAGAGAATGGCCGGGGAGCTGTTTTTT.

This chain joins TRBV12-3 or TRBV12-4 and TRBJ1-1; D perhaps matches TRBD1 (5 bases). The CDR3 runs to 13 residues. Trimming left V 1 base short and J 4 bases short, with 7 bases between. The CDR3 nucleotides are TGTGCCAGCAGTTTAGTAAGGGGCACTGAAGCTTTCTTT. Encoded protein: CASSLVRGTEAFF.

CDR3: CASSESRVRTEAFF. The CDR3, as DNA: TGCGCCAGCAGTGAGTCAAGAGTTCGGACTGAAGCTTTCTTT. The chain joins TRBV10-2 to TRBJ1-1; D is uncertain. The germline gives CDR1 WSHSY, CDR2 SAAADI. V lost 0 bases and J lost 5, with 10 bases in between. The CDR3 totals 14 residues.

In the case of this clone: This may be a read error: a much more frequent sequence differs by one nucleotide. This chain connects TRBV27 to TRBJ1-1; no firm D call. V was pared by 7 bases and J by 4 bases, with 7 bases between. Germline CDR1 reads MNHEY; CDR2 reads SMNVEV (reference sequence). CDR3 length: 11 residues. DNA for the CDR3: TGTGCCAGCAAGCGGGGCACTGAAGCTTTCTTT. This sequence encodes CASKRGTEAFF.

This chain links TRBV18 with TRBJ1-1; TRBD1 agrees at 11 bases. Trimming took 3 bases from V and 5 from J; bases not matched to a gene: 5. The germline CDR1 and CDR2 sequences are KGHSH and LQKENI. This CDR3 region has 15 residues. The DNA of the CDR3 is TGTGCCAGCTCACCTCCTGGACAGGGGGCGACTGAAGCTTTCTTT. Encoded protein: CASSPPGQGATEAFF. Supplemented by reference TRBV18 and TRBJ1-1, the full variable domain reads NAGVMQNPRHLVRRRGQEARLRCSPMKGHSHVYWYRQLPEEGLKFMVYLQKENIIDESGMPKERFSAEFPKEGPSILRIQQVVRGDSAAYFCASSPPGQGATEAFFGQGTRLTVV.

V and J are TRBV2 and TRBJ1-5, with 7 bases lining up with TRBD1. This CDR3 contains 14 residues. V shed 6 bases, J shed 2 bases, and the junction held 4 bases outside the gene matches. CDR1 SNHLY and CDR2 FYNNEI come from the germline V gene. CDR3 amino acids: CASRQGSGNQPQHF. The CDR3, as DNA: TGTGCCAGCAGACAGGGGAGCGGCAATCAGCCCCAGCATTTT.

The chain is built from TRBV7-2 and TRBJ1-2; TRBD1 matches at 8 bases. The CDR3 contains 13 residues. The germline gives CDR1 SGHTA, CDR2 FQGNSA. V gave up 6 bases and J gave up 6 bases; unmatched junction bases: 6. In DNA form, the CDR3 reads TGTGCCAGCAGATACGCAGGGGGCGATGGCTACACCTTC. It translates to CASRYAGGDGYTF.

The CDR3 sequence: CASSRRQGRVNTEAFF. The CDR3 DNA sequence: TGTGCCAGCAGCCGTCGACAGGGGAGGGTCAACACTGAAGCTTTCTTT. The chain couples TRBV27 to TRBJ1-1; TRBD1 matches at 8 bases. The germline CDR1 and CDR2 sequences are MNHEY and SMNVEV (reference sequence). V trimming: 6 bases; J trimming: 2 bases; junction bases outside the gene matches: 11. The CDR3 contains 16 residues.

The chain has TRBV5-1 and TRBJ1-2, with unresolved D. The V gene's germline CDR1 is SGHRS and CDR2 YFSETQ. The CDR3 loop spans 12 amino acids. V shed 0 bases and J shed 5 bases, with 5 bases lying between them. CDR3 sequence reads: CASSLDQYGYTF. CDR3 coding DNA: TGCGCCAGCAGCTTGGATCAATATGGCTACACCTTC.

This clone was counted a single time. This CDR3 is CASSSGGGGEKLFF. CDR3 DNA: TGTGCCAGCAGCTCGGGGGGCGGAGGTGAAAAACTGTTTTTT. This rearrangement joins TRBV7-2 to TRBJ1-4, with D possibly TRBD1 on 6 matching bases. Germline CDR1 SGHTA, CDR2 FQGNSA. The CDR3 is 14 residues long. V dropped 4 bases and J dropped 7 bases, with 13 bases sitting between them.

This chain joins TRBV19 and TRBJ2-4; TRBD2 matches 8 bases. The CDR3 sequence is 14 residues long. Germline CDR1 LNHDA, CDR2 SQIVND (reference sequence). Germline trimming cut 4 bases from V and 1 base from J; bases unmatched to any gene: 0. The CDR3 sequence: CASSSGGAKNIQYF. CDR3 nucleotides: TGTGCCAGTAGTAGCGGGGGGGCCAAAAACATTCAGTACTTC.

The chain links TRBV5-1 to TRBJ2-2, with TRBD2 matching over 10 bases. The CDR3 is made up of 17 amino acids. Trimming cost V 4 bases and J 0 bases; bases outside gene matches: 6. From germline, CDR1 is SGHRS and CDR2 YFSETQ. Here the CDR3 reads CASSTGTSVSNTGELFF. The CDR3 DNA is TGCGCCAGCAGCACCGGGACTAGCGTTTCGAACACCGGGGAGCTGTTTTTT.